This T cell receptor (beta chain) originates from a study of response to subunit inactivated influenza vaccine. Germline CDR1 reads SNHLY; CDR2 reads FYNNEI. The V end lost 3 bases, the J end lost 4 bases, and 9 bases lay between the germline ends. This CDR3 contains 14 residues. A single record per CDR3 protein comes from TCRdb applying MiXCR to the RT-PCR reads. The table records roughly 780,000 distinct CDR3 sequences, less than 20% of them present only once. Here the sequenced sample was PBMCs from blood, taken less than 6 days after vaccination. The source is a man in his fifties or sixties who received an inactivated influenza vaccine. This chain links TRBV2 with TRBJ2-2; unclear D gene. This chain's CDR3 is CASSESPFTGELFF. DNA for the CDR3: TGTGCCAGCAGTGAGAGTCCATTCACCGGGGAGCTGTTTTTT.